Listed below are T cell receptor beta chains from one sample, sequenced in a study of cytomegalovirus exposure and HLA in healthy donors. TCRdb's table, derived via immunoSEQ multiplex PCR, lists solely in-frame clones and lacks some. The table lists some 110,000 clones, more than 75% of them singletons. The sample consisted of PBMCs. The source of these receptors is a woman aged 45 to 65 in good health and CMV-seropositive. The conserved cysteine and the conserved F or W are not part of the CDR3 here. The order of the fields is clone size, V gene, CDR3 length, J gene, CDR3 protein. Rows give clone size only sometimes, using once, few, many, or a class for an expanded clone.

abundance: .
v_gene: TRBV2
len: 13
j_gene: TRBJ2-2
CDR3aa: ASKATSGGSGELF

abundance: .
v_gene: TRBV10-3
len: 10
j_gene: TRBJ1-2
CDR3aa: AISQTPGGYT

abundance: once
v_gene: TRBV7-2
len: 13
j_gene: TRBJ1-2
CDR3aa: ASSPPWDRSYGYT

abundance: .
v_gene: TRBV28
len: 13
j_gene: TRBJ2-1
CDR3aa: ASARLAGSYNEQF

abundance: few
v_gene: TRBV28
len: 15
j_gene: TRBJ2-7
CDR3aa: ASSLSKRGGAYHEQY

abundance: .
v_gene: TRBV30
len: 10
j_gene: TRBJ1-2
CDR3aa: AWTLANYGYT

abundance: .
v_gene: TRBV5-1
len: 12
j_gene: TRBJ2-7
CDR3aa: ASSLASTGSNVD

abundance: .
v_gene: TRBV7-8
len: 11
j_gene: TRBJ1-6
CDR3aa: ATSGQGNSPLH

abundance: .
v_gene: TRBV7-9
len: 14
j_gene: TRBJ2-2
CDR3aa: ASADPRTGDTGELF

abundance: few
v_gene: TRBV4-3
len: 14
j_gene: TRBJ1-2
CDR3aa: ASSLEGGAANYGYT

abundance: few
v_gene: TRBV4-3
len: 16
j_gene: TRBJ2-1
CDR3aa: ASSQDFHRGGWLDEQF

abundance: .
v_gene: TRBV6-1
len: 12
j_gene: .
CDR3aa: ASGRTVSSYEQY

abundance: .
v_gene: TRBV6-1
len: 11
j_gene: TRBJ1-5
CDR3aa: ASTYYSNQPQH

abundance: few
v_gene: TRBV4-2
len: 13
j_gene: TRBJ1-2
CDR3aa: ASSQDMGGRSGYT

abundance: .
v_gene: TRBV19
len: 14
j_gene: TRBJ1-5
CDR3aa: ASSIKAGQGFQPQH

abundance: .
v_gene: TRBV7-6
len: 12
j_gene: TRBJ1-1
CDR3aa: ASSKGQGAAEAF

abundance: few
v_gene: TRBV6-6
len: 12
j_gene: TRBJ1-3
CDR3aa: ASGDRGTGNTIY

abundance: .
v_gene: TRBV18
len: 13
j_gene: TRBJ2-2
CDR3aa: ASSPSYRDPGELF

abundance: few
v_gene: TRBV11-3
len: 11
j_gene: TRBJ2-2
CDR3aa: ASSLRGSGELF

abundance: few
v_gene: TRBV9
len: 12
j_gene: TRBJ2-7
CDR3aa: ASSAGRGSYEQY

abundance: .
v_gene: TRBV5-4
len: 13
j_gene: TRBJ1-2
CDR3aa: ASSFHGQNVYGYT

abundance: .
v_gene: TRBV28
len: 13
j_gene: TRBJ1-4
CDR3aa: ASSLLQGAAEKLF

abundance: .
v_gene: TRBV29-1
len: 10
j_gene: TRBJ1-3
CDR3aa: SVVVSGNTIY

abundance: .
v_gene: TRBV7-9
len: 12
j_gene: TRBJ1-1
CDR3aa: ASKEPGGNTEAF

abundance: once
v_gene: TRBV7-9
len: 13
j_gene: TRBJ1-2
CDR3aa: ASSVPTGGENGYT

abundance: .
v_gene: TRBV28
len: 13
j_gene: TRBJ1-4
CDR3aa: ASSLRARGPEKLF

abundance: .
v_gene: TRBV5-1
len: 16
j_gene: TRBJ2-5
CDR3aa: ASSLQASGVWRSETQY

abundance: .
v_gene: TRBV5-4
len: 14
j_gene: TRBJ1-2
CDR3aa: ASSADRGVDSYGYT

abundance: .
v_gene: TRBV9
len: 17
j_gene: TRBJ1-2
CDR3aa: ASSGALNVGQGAARGYT

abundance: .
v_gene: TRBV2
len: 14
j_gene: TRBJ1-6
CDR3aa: ASRGPQTGYNSPLH

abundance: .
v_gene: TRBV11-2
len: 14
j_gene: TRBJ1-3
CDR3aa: ASSSPVQGAGNTIY

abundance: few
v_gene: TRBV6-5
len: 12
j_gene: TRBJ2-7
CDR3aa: ASNPGQGRVEQY

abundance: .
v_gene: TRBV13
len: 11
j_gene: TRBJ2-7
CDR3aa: ASSSHLDSEQY

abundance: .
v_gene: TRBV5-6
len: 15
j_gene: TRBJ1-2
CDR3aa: ASSSWGIVGTDYGYT

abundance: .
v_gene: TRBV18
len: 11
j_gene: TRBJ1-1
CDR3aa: ASSATMNTEAF

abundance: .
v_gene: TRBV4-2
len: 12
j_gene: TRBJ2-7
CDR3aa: ASSKEGGTYEQY

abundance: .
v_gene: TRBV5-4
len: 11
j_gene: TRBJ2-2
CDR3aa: ASSLELAGELF

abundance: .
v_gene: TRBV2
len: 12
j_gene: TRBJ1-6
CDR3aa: ASRTGGYNSPLH

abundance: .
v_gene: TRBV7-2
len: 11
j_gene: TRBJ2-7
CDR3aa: ASSLDRNYEQY

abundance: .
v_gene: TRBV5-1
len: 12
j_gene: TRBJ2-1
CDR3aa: ASGPDGQDNEQF